This entry lists 28 T cell receptor beta chains sequenced from one sample in a study of human thymus T cells (TCRdb year 2020). The library was produced with the immunoSEQ multiplex PCR assay. TCRdb holds this immuneACCESS table with in-frame rearrangements only. Some clones are missing; in checked studies, unresolved V genes explain under half, and the rest has no known cause. The table for this sample lists around 120,000 clones; around 94% of them were counted only once. The ten largest make up 0.02% to 0.03% of the sample. Thymus tissue was collected as surgical resects that were removed during corrective cardiac surgery. The sample comprised thymus tissue. The receptors were gathered from a boy younger than two with a congenital heart defect but otherwise immunologically healthy.

J is TRBJ2-5 and V is TRBV4-2; 12 nucleotides line up with TRBD2. Trimming at V came to 1 base and at J to 2 bases, leaving 11 bases not matched to a gene. Germline V lookup: CDR1 LGHNA, CDR2 YNFKEQ. The length of the CDR3 is 19 residues. In DNA, the CDR3 is TGTGCCAGCAGCCAAGTCACCATCACTAGCGGGGGGCTTCAAGAGACCCAGTACTTC. Residues: CASSQVTITSGGLQETQYF.

The rearrangement joins TRBV4-2 to TRBJ1-2; 8 bases are a match to TRBD1. J was trimmed by 2 bases and V by 1 base; bases with no gene match: 3. The length of the CDR3 is 15 residues. Per the germline V gene, CDR1 is LGHNA and CDR2 is YNFKEQ. CDR3 sequence: CASSQADRGNYGYTF. CDR3 nucleotide sequence: TGTGCCAGCAGCCAAGCCGACAGGGGCAACTATGGCTACACCTTC.

V gene TRBV5-1 combines with J gene TRBJ2-1; D remains unclear. The CDR3 contains 14 residues. Between the trimmed V and J ends, which lost 2 bases and 2 bases, there was a span of 8 bases. Germline CDR1 SGHRS, CDR2 YFSETQ. CDR3 DNA sequence: TGCGCCAGCAGCTTCGGACGGCCCTACAATGAGCAGTTCTTC. It is translated as CASSFGRPYNEQFF.

The CDR3 region is CASSSDWKVGIQYF. CDR3 bases: TGTGCCAGCAGTAGCGACTGGAAGGTGGGGATTCAGTACTTC. The V call is TRBV6-5, the J call TRBJ2-4; D is unclear. V gave up 5 bases and J gave up 10 bases, with 18 bases separating them. The CDR3 loop spans 14 amino acids. Germline CDR1 is MNHEY and CDR2 is SVGAGI.

V and J are TRBV9 and TRBJ1-6; D gene ambiguous. Germline-derived CDR1 and CDR2 are SGDLS and YYNGEE. V lost 0 bases and J lost 7, with 8 bases in between. The CDR3 covers 14 residues. The chain's CDR3 is CASSVAGRNSPLHF. The CDR3 coding sequence is TGTGCCAGCAGCGTAGCTGGCAGAAATTCACCCCTCCACTTT.

V gene TRBV12-5 combines with J gene TRBJ1-5; 7 bases agree with TRBD1. Germline CDR1 reads LGHNT; CDR2 reads FRNRAP. The CDR3 is 19 amino acids. V lost 4 bases, J lost 0 bases, and 15 bases stayed unmatched. The DNA for the CDR3 is TGTGCTAGTGGTTCCTATACGAACAGGGGTCTTTATAGCAATCAGCCCCAGCATTTT. As protein: CASGSYTNRGLYSNQPQHF.

The chain couples TRBV10-3 to TRBJ2-3; 10 nucleotides agree with TRBD1. V shed 0 bases, J shed 8 bases, and the junction held 5 bases outside the gene matches. Germline V lookup: CDR1 ENHRY, CDR2 SYGVKD. CDR3 length: 15 residues. The CDR3 sequence: CAISESTGGAGTQYF. In nucleotides, the CDR3 is TGTGCCATCAGTGAGTCGACAGGGGGCGCGGGTACGCAGTATTTT.

V is TRBV6-5 and J is TRBJ2-1, with a weak D call TRBD1 (5 bases). The CDR3 has 15 residues. Germline-derived CDR1 and CDR2 are MNHEY and SVGAGI. V gave up 10 bases and J gave up 0 bases, with 16 bases separating them. The CDR3 protein is CATSMTASSYNEQFF. The CDR3 DNA reads as TGTGCCACAAGCATGACAGCTAGCTCCTACAATGAGCAGTTCTTC.

The sample holds one count of this clone. The rearrangement uses TRBV4-2 and TRBJ2-7, with TRBD2 identical over 7 bases. From germline, CDR1 is LGHNA and CDR2 YNFKEQ. The CDR3 contains 14 residues. Trimming removed 4 bases from V and 4 bases from J; junction bases left unmatched: 7. CDR3 region: CASSPGLSFYEQYF. The CDR3 DNA reads TGTGCCAGCAGCCCGGGACTATCCTTTTACGAGCAGTACTTC.

The chain carries TRBV19 and TRBJ2-7; 7 bases line up with TRBD2. This CDR3 is built from 15 residues. V lost 5 bases to trimming and J lost 2 bases; unmatched junction nucleotides: 9. Germline CDR1 is LNHDA and CDR2 is SQIVND (reference sequence). For the CDR3, the DNA is TGTGCCAGTAGTGTGCTAGCGGCCCCTGCCTACGAGCAGTACTTC. It encodes CASSVLAAPAYEQYF.

This chain uses TRBV5-1 with TRBJ2-5; tentative D call: TRBD2 (6 bases). Per germline, CDR1 SGHRS and CDR2 YFSETQ. V was shortened by 7 bases and J by 5 bases, with 21 bases between the two germline ends. The CDR3 totals 15 residues. In DNA form, the CDR3 reads TGCGCCAGCGTCTGTTTAGGTTGGGCGGGGGAGACCCAGTACTTC. Encoded protein: CASVCLGWAGETQYF.

This clone was detected once. The gene calls are TRBV7-2 and TRBJ1-1; 11 nucleotides agree with TRBD1. Germline trimming cut 5 bases from V and 3 bases from J; bases unmatched to any gene: 5. The CDR3 has 15 amino acids. CDR1 and CDR2 (germline): SGHTA, FQGNSA. The CDR3 sequence: CASSHSGQGDTEAFF. The CDR3 DNA reads as TGTGCCAGCAGCCACTCGGGACAGGGGGACACTGAAGCTTTCTTT.

In its sample, this clone was seen once. This sequence joins TRBV4-2 and TRBJ1-1; 8 positions match TRBD1. The germline gives CDR1 LGHNA, CDR2 YNFKEQ. Trimming cost V 0 bases and J 4 bases; bases outside gene matches: 10. The CDR3 extends over 17 amino acids. The CDR3 protein is CASSQDATWDRPTEAFF. Written as DNA, the CDR3 is TGTGCCAGCAGCCAAGATGCGACATGGGACAGGCCCACTGAAGCTTTCTTT.

The chain couples TRBV12-5 to TRBJ2-5, with TRBD2 matching over 11 bases. V lost 5 bases and J lost 1; bases outside the gene matches: 6. This CDR3 comprises 16 residues. Germline V gene sequence: CDR1 LGHNT, CDR2 FRNRAP. CDR3 sequence (DNA): TGTGCTAGTGGTGTCCCTAGCGGGGGGCTCCAAGAGACCCAGTACTTC. Translating it yields CASGVPSGGLQETQYF.

J is TRBJ2-7 and V is TRBV23-1; D gene ambiguous. TRBV23-1 is treated as an ORF (open reading frame) with a function not yet certain. The CDR3 covers 12 residues. V shed 3 bases and J shed 6 bases, with 9 bases lying between them. The CDR3 spells CASSHERAEQYF. CDR3 DNA sequence: TGCGCCAGCAGTCACGAAAGGGCCGAGCAGTACTTC.

CDR3 loop: CASSAYPWGYTF. The CDR3 region has the DNA TGTGCCAGCAGCGCTTACCCCTGGGGCTACACCTTC. The chain carries TRBV9 and TRBJ1-2; D unclear. The germline V and J ends were trimmed by 3 bases and 8 bases, with 11 bases remaining between them. CDR1 is SGDLS, CDR2 YYNGEE, per germline. The CDR3 loop spans 12 amino acids.

The gene calls are TRBV28 and TRBJ1-2; 9 nucleotides agree with TRBD1. Trimming removed 3 bases from V and 1 base from J; junction bases left unmatched: 6. Germline CDR1 is MDHEN and CDR2 is SYDVKM. This CDR3 region has 16 residues. Written as DNA, the CDR3 is TGTGCCAGCAGTTTTATCCGGGACAGGGTTAACTATGGCTACACCTTC. Protein sequence: CASSFIRDRVNYGYTF.

CDR3 in DNA: TGTGCCAGCAGTGTGACAGGGGGCAACACTGAAGCTTTCTTT. This gives the protein CASSVTGGNTEAFF. The chain employs TRBV6-1 and TRBJ1-1, with 10 bases aligning to TRBD1. The CDR3 is 14 amino acids. Germline V CDR1 and CDR2: MNHNS, SASEGT. After removal of 4 bases from V and 2 bases from J, the junction contained 1 base not matched to a gene.

The chain employs TRBV14 and TRBJ1-2; D perhaps matches TRBD1 (6 bases). V was shortened by 4 bases and J by 5 bases, with 11 bases between the two germline ends. Per the germline V gene, CDR1 is SGHDN and CDR2 is FVKESK. This CDR3 spans 13 amino acids. The DNA for the CDR3 is TGTGCCAGCAGCCCTACAGGGAGATATGGCTACACCTTC. This gives the protein CASSPTGRYGYTF. The complete variable domain, with remaining parts taken from reference TRBV14 and TRBJ1-2, reads EAGVTQFPSHSVIEKGQTVTLRCDPISGHDNLYWYRRVMGKEIKFLLHFVKESKQDESGMPNNRFLAERTGGTYSTLKVQPAELEDSGVYFCASSPTGRYGYTFGSGTRLTVV.

The count of this clone is one. In nucleotides, the CDR3 is TGTGCCAGCAGTGAGGGGCAGCTGCCACGGCCCCAGCATTTT. It translates to CASSEGQLPRPQHF. This sequence joins TRBV6-1 and TRBJ1-5, with D possibly being TRBD1 (5 bases). CDR3 length: 14 amino acids. Trimming removed 3 bases at V and 9 bases at J, with 15 bases between. Germline loops: CDR1 MNHNS, CDR2 SASEGT.

The chain has TRBV4-3 and TRBJ1-6; D is undetermined. In germline, CDR1 is LGHNA, CDR2 YSLEER. With 0 bases removed from V and 9 bases from J, the gap between germline ends came to 12 bases. The CDR3 has 15 amino acids. In DNA, the CDR3 is TGCGCCAGCAGCCAAGAAGACGAGGGAGGTTCACCCCTCCACTTT. Encoded protein: CASSQEDEGGSPLHF.

The chain joins TRBV5-1 to TRBJ2-5; 9 nucleotides line up with TRBD1. There are 15 residues in the CDR3. The trim removed 4 bases at V and 9 bases at J, leaving 13 bases unmatched. CDR1 and CDR2 from the germline V gene are SGHRS and YFSETQ. This CDR3 is CASSISRDRDSPQYF. CDR3 coding DNA: TGCGCCAGCAGCATAAGCCGGGACAGGGATTCTCCCCAGTACTTC.

The V and J genes are TRBV5-1 and TRBJ1-1; D is uncertain. The germline V gene has CDR1 SGHRS and CDR2 YFSETQ. The V gene lost 5 bases and the J gene lost 4 bases, with 15 bases spanning the gap. There are 14 residues in the CDR3. This chain's CDR3 is CASRLIVKSTEAFF. CDR3 nucleotide sequence: TGCGCCAGCAGATTGATCGTAAAGAGCACTGAAGCTTTCTTT.

The gene calls are TRBV7-2 and TRBJ1-1; TRBD1 agrees at 9 bases. Germline V gene sequence: CDR1 SGHTA, CDR2 FQGNSA. This CDR3 comprises 18 residues. The junction had 10 bases not matched to a gene; V was cut back by 2 bases and J by 0 bases. This chain's CDR3 is CASSLPHRGPSMNTEAFF. As DNA, the CDR3 is TGTGCCAGCAGCTTACCCCACAGGGGGCCTTCCATGAACACTGAAGCTTTCTTT.

The chain employs TRBV6-6 and TRBJ2-7; TRBD2 matches 13 bases. The V segment lost 5 bases and the J segment 5 bases; nucleotides outside the gene matches: 6. Germline CDR1 is MNHNY and CDR2 is SVGAGI (reference sequence). This CDR3 comprises 15 residues. The CDR3 DNA sequence: TGTGCCAGCAGTCAAGGGACTAGCGGGGATCACGAGCAGTACTTC. It encodes CASSQGTSGDHEQYF.

J is TRBJ1-1 and V is TRBV27; weak D call: TRBD1 (6 bases). V lost 5 bases and J lost 7, with 20 bases in between. CDR1 and CDR2 from the germline V gene are MNHEY and SMNVEV (reference sequence). There are 15 residues in the CDR3. In DNA, the CDR3 is TGTGCCAGCAGTCCCAGGGGTTCGGGTTCTAGTGAAGCTTTCTTT. It is translated as CASSPRGSGSSEAFF.

This chain uses TRBV11-2 with TRBJ2-3, with D maybe TRBD2 (6 bases). The ends were cut back, 4 bases at V and 3 bases at J, with 20 bases in the middle. Germline-derived CDR1 and CDR2 are SGHAT and FQNNGV. The length of the CDR3 is 17 residues. The CDR3 nucleotides read TGTGCCAGCAGCTCACCCCGGAGGGTTAGTGTTACAGATACGCAGTATTTT. This gives the protein CASSSPRRVSVTDTQYF.

The chain combines TRBV4-3 with TRBJ2-5; 13 nucleotides agree with TRBD2. The length of the CDR3 is 20 residues. J lost 2 bases, V lost 1 base, and 13 bases had no gene match. Germline loops: CDR1 LGHNA, CDR2 YSLEER. CDR3 sequence reads: CASSQGPPGLAGKGQETQYF. The CDR3 coding sequence is TGCGCCAGCAGCCAAGGACCCCCGGGACTAGCGGGGAAGGGACAAGAGACCCAGTACTTC.